This TCR beta chain stems from a study of blood T cell repertoires in COVID-19. In the study overall: PBMCs, B-cell-depleted T cells, or T cells were the source of the cDNA or gDNA that made up the material.

V shed 3 bases and J 8 bases; nucleotides not matched to a gene: 2. CDR3 length: 13 amino acids. In germline, CDR1 is KGHSH, CDR2 LQKENI. Method: immunoSEQ multiplex PCR; TCRdb's copy keeps in-frame clones and lacks some. The sample holds roughly 200,000 clones; about three quarters are singletons and the top ten take about 5.5%. The sequencing sample was made of peripheral blood. The genes are TRBV18 and TRBJ1-3; 9 bases line up with TRBD1. This sequence was found in a woman in her 70s with acute or convalescent COVID-19. CDR3 nucleotide sequence: TGTGCCAGCTCACCGGACAGGGGAGACACCATATATTTT. Translating gives CASSPDRGDTIYF. Based on the CDR3 plus reference TRBV18 and TRBJ1-3, the full variable domain is NAGVMQNPRHLVRRRGQEARLRCSPMKGHSHVYWYRQLPEEGLKFMVYLQKENIIDESGMPKERFSAEFPKEGPSILRIQQVVRGDSAAYFCASSPDRGDTIYFGEGSWLTVV.